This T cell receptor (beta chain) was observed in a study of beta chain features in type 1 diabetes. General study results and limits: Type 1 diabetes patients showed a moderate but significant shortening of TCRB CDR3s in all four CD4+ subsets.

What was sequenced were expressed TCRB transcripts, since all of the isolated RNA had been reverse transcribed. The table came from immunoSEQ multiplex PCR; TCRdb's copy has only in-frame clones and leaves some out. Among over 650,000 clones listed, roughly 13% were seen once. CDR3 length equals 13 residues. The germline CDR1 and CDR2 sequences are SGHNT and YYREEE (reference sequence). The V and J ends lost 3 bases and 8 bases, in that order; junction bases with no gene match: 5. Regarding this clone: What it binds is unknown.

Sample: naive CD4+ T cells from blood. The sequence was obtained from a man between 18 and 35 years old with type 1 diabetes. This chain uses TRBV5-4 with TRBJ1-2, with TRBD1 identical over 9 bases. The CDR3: CASSWNRGLGYTF. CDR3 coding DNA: TGTGCCAGCAGCTGGAACAGGGGGCTGGGCTACACCTTC.